Each of the 9 T cell receptor beta chains below was sequenced from the same sample in a study of blood T cell repertoires in COVID-19 (dated by TCRdb to the early 2020s). The protocol used for the library was the immunoSEQ multiplex PCR assay. In its TCRdb copy, this immuneACCESS table keeps in-frame sequences only and misses some clones. Where compared with another copy, unresolved V genes explain less than half of these, and the others have no known cause. The table for this sample lists about 98,000 clones; 87% of them were counted only once. The ten largest account for 5.2% of the sample. Specimen: peripheral blood. The receptor set was obtained from a woman aged 45-65 years with COVID-19, enrolled during active disease.

The genes are TRBV20-1 and TRBJ1-2; D is possibly TRBD1 (5 bases). Between the trimmed V and J ends, which lost 3 bases and 1 base, there was a span of 30 bases. From germline, CDR1 is DFQATT and CDR2 SNEGSKA (reference sequence). There are 20 residues in the CDR3. The DNA of the CDR3 is TGCAGTGCTAGTTTGGTTTTCCGTCGTCGGGGGGAATCTCATAACTATGGCTACACCTTC. This codes for CSASLVFRRRGESHNYGYTF.

CDR3 bases: TGCAGCGGTGGGGGAACAGGGACAAGCTCCTACGAGCAGTACTTC. It is translated as CSGGGTGTSSYEQYF. This rearrangement joins TRBV29-1 to TRBJ2-7, with TRBD1 as a possible D gene (6 bases). The length of the CDR3 is 15 residues. In germline, CDR1 is SQVTM, CDR2 ANQGSEA. The V end was cut by 7 bases, the J end by 0 bases, with 19 bases between.

The rearrangement uses TRBV15 and TRBJ1-6; TRBD1 matches 10 bases. V lost 2 bases to trimming and J lost 10 bases; unmatched junction nucleotides: 8. Germline assignment: CDR1 LNHNV and CDR2 YYDKDF (reference sequence). The CDR3 has 16 amino acids. The CDR3 coding sequence is TGTGCCACCAGCAGAAAATTGACAGGGGGCGGATCACCCCTCCACTTT. Its translation is CATSRKLTGGGSPLHF.

The chain employs TRBV4-1 and TRBJ1-3, with a tentative D call TRBD1 (6 bases). The V and J ends lost 0 bases and 4 bases respectively, with 7 bases between them. The germline CDR1 and CDR2 sequences are MGHRA and YSYEKL. The CDR3 totals 14 residues. The CDR3 protein is CASSQDRGGNTIYF. The CDR3 DNA sequence: TGCGCCAGCAGCCAAGACAGGGGCGGAAACACCATATATTTT.

V is TRBV9 and J is TRBJ2-1; 11 bases agree with TRBD2. Germline V gene data show CDR1 as SGDLS and CDR2 as YYNGEE. With V trimmed by 3 bases and J by 5 bases, 4 bases remained unmatched. The CDR3 is 15 residues long. In DNA form, the CDR3 reads TGTGCCAGCAGCGATACTAGCGGGGGACACAATGAGCAGTTCTTC. This sequence encodes CASSDTSGGHNEQFF.

The chain carries TRBV6-5 and TRBJ2-7, with 7 bases identical to TRBD1. CDR3 length equals 13 residues. Trimming removed 5 bases from V and 5 bases from J; junction bases left unmatched: 6. The V gene's germline CDR1 is MNHEY and CDR2 SVGAGI. The CDR3 DNA sequence: TGTGCCAGCAGTAATAACAGGGGTAACGAGCAGTACTTC. Its translation: CASSNNRGNEQYF.

The chain uses TRBV30 and TRBJ1-3; D is unresolved. Germline CDR1 reads GTSNPN; CDR2 reads SVGIG (reference sequence). CDR3 length: 12 amino acids. With 4 bases removed from V and 0 bases from J, the gap between germline ends came to 4 bases. In DNA, the CDR3 is TGTGCCTGGAAACTCTCTGGAAACACCATATATTTT. It translates to CAWKLSGNTIYF.

This chain connects TRBV30 to TRBJ1-1; TRBD1 agrees at 7 bases. The J segment lost 0 bases and the V segment lost 4 bases, leaving 8 bases of the junction unmatched. Germline V CDR1 and CDR2: GTSNPN, SVGIG (reference sequence). The CDR3 has 15 residues. DNA for the CDR3: TGTGCCTGGAACAGACAGGGCGGAATGAACACTGAAGCTTTCTTT. Its translation is CAWNRQGGMNTEAFF.

The rearrangement links TRBV27 to TRBJ2-1; no definite D call. Trimming stripped 3 bases from V and 4 bases from J, with 7 bases between. This CDR3 is 13 amino acids long. Looked up from germline, CDR1 is MNHEY and CDR2 is SMNVEV (reference sequence). The DNA for the CDR3 is TGTGCCAGCAGTTTGACGGAGTACAATGAGCAGTTCTTC. Protein sequence: CASSLTEYNEQFF.